This T cell receptor (beta chain) is from a study of CD8+CD57+ T cells in acquired aplastic anemia. Study at large: Sorted CD4+ and CD8+ cells gave a mean 3.2 ug DNA, range roughly 0.2 to 27.4 ug.

CDR3 length equals 12 residues. CDR1 DFQATT and CDR2 SNEGSKA come from the germline V gene (reference sequence). Trimming stripped 2 bases from V and 4 bases from J, with 8 bases between. Patients who underwent sequencing had shown CD8+CD57+ cell expansion by flow cytometry. Severe acquired aplastic anemia was present in all patients. There was no therapy given to any patient before the blood sampling took place. Points from the study as a whole: The study identified more than 25 CD8+ CDR3 sequences shared by patients and controls.

This clonotype has a handful of counts. Its antigen is unknown. Genomic DNA acted as the template from which TCR beta VDJ combination and CDR3 sequence profiling were carried out. MiXCR was run by TCRdb on the reads, yielding one entry per CDR3 protein. The data show around 170,000 distinct CDR3 sequences, around 47% seen once. The sequencing input was sorted CD4+, CD8+, or CD8+CD57+ T cells (not recorded which) from PBMCs. This clonotype originated in a human donor with aplastic anemia. The chain carries TRBV20-1 and TRBJ1-1, with a possible D match to TRBD1 (6 bases). The DNA of the CDR3 is TGCAGTGCTAGACCAGGGGTCACTGAAGCTTTCTTT. Translated, it gives CSARPGVTEAFF.